This T cell receptor beta chain was observed in a study of blood T cell repertoires in COVID-19. This clone was seen once. Germline V gene sequence: CDR1 LGHDT, CDR2 YNNKEL (reference sequence). This CDR3 is built from 14 residues. Trimming pared 0 bases from V and 6 bases from J, leaving 9 bases between. Original data processing: Amplification with reference gene primers provided the estimates of nucleated cell counts. The table came from immunoSEQ multiplex PCR; TCRdb's copy has only in-frame clones and leaves some out. V and J calls and clone size are those listed in that table; D and trimming were worked out from the DNA. The table lists about 400,000 clones, around 87% of them singletons, with around 3% in the top ten.

The chain employs TRBV3-1 (or the pseudogene TRBV3-2) and TRBJ1-5; D call uncertain. The sequence came from a human donor in a cohort sampled during active COVID-19. Sequenced material: peripheral blood. The CDR3 protein is CASSQDISSQPQHF. For the CDR3, the DNA is TGTGCCAGCAGCCAAGACATCTCGAGTCAGCCCCAGCATTTT.